Presented here are 19 T cell receptor beta chains from one specimen sequenced in a study of blood T cell repertoires in COVID-19. The protocol was immunoSEQ multiplex PCR, while the TCRdb copy is restricted to in-frame clones and leaves out a portion. The table shows hundreds of thousands of clones, with 75% to 90% occurring only once. Sequences were obtained from PBMCs or T cells enriched from blood (not recorded which). The origin of the receptors is a man aged 40-49 years who had recovered from COVID-19.

The chain couples TRBV11-2 to TRBJ2-1; D is possibly TRBD2 (6 bases). Germline loops: CDR1 SGHAT, CDR2 FQNNGV. The V gene lost 5 bases and the J gene lost 4 bases, with 21 bases spanning the gap. The CDR3 has 17 amino acids. CDR3 amino acids: CASSPVSGAGPYNEQFF. In DNA, the CDR3 is TGTGCCAGCAGCCCTGTATCGGGAGCGGGTCCTTACAATGAGCAGTTCTTC.

This chain links TRBV6-1 with TRBJ2-3; D unresolved. The CDR3 sequence is 15 residues long. Germline V gene lookup returns CDR1 MNHNS and CDR2 SASEGT. V lost 2 bases and J lost 2, with 11 bases in between. CDR3 residues: CASSELERSTDTQYF. The CDR3 coding sequence is TGTGCCAGCAGTGAACTCGAGAGGTCCACAGATACGCAGTATTTT.

This clone was found a few times. The V gene is TRBV4-2, the J gene TRBJ2-1, with 14 bases lining up with TRBD2. The CDR3 is 16 residues long. Unmatched junction bases numbered 4, after V lost 2 bases and J lost 7 bases. Germline V gene sequence: CDR1 LGHNA, CDR2 YNFKEQ. The DNA for the CDR3 is TGTGCCAGCAGCCAATACGGGACTAGCGGGAGTAATGAGCAGTTCTTC. Its translation is CASSQYGTSGSNEQFF.

The V gene is TRBV27, the J gene TRBJ1-1; a possible D gene is TRBD1 (6 bases). CDR1 is MNHEY and CDR2 is SMNVEV in the germline V gene (reference sequence). The CDR3 is 13 amino acids. Trimming removed 1 base at V and 4 bases at J, with 7 bases between. CDR3 in amino acids: CASSLFRGTEAFF. The CDR3 DNA sequence: TGTGCCAGCAGTTTATTCAGGGGCACTGAAGCTTTCTTT.

The chain recombines TRBV11-3 with TRBJ1-2, with no clear D. CDR1 and CDR2 (germline): SGHNT, YENEEA. The CDR3 runs to 12 residues. Trimming removed 1 base at V and 6 bases at J, with 6 bases between. For the CDR3, the DNA is TGTGCCAGCAGCTTAGGTTTCGATGGCTACACCTTC. This codes for CASSLGFDGYTF.

The rearrangement joins TRBV19 to TRBJ2-7; 12 nucleotides line up with TRBD2. Germline V lookup: CDR1 LNHDA, CDR2 SQIVND (reference sequence). This CDR3 has 15 residues. With 10 bases clipped from V and 2 bases from J, the junction kept 9 bases outside the gene matches. CDR3 nucleotides: TGTGCCACCAAGACTAGCGGGAGTCTCGCCTACGAGCAGTACTTC. It codes for CATKTSGSLAYEQYF.

The chain combines TRBV7-2 with TRBJ2-3, with 7 positions matching TRBD2. There are 14 residues in the CDR3. V gave up 5 bases and J gave up 2 bases; unmatched junction bases: 4. The germline V gene has CDR1 SGHTA and CDR2 FQGNSA. In DNA, the CDR3 is TGTGCCAGCAGCGGGAGGGCTTTCACAGATACGCAGTATTTT. Its translation: CASSGRAFTDTQYF.

This chain connects TRBV9 to TRBJ2-3; TRBD2 matches at 12 bases. Germline CDR1 is SGDLS and CDR2 is YYNGEE. Trimming at V came to 3 bases and at J to 0 bases, leaving 2 bases not matched to a gene. This CDR3 has 16 amino acids. Written as DNA, the CDR3 is TGTGCCAGCAGCGGCGGGACTAGCGGGAGCACAGATACGCAGTATTTT. Amino acid sequence: CASSGGTSGSTDTQYF.

Details on this clone: The sample has other DNA sequences that encode this CDR3 too. The V and J genes are TRBV9 and TRBJ2-3; 7 bases fit TRBD2. There are 15 residues in the CDR3. Germline trimming cut 4 bases from V and 1 base from J; bases unmatched to any gene: 6. The germline CDR1 and CDR2 sequences are SGDLS and YYNGEE. CDR3: CASSPRLAGTDTQYF. The CDR3 nucleotides read TGTGCCAGCAGCCCTAGACTAGCCGGCACAGATACGCAGTATTTT.

Remarks on this clone: At the DNA level, this CDR3 is encoded by other sequences in the same sample as well. The chain recombines TRBV18 with TRBJ1-1; D is possibly TRBD1 (5 bases). From germline, CDR1 is KGHSH and CDR2 LQKENI. The ends were cut back, 3 bases at V and 1 base at J, with 6 bases in the middle. CDR3 length equals 13 residues. The CDR3 region has the DNA TGTGCCAGCTCACCTGGACAGAACACTGAAGCTTTCTTT. Its translation is CASSPGQNTEAFF.

This chain joins TRBV2 and TRBJ1-4; TRBD1 is a possible D gene (6 bases). Trimming removed 8 bases at V and 3 bases at J, with 13 bases between. This CDR3 contains 14 residues. Per germline, CDR1 SNHLY and CDR2 FYNNEI. The CDR3 loop is CASELQGANEKLFF. As DNA, the CDR3 is TGTGCCAGCGAATTACAGGGCGCTAATGAAAAACTGTTTTTT.

The chain links TRBV4-1 to TRBJ2-7; 14 nucleotides line up with TRBD2. Germline V gene lookup returns CDR1 MGHRA and CDR2 YSYEKL. This CDR3 spans 17 amino acids. The V segment lost 4 bases and the J segment 4 bases; nucleotides outside the gene matches: 9. CDR3 amino acids: CASSLSEGLAGVYEQYF. CDR3 coding DNA: TGCGCCAGCAGCCTCTCCGAGGGACTAGCGGGAGTTTACGAGCAGTACTTC.

V usage is TRBV6-4 and J usage is TRBJ2-1; D is possibly TRBD1 (6 bases). Germline V gene data show CDR1 as MRHNA and CDR2 as SNTAGT. This CDR3 is 13 amino acids long. V lost 3 bases and J lost 9, with 12 bases in between. The CDR3 is CASSEQGLGEQFF. DNA for the CDR3: TGTGCCAGCAGTGAGCAGGGGCTAGGTGAGCAGTTCTTC.

V gene TRBV30 combines with J gene TRBJ1-4; D not certain. Trimming removed 3 bases at V and 5 bases at J, with 4 bases between. There are 11 residues in the CDR3. Germline V gene data show CDR1 as GTSNPN and CDR2 as SVGIG (reference sequence). The CDR3 DNA follows: TGTGCCTGGAGGGGCAATGAAAAACTGTTTTTT. Residues: CAWRGNEKLFF.

This clone showed up just a few times. The gene calls are TRBV10-3 and TRBJ1-4, with no clear D. The V gene lost 2 bases and the J gene lost 4 bases, with 5 bases spanning the gap. This CDR3 comprises 13 residues. CDR1 and CDR2 (germline): ENHRY, SYGVKD. The CDR3 DNA is TGTGCCATCAGTGAGGGCGGTAATGAAAAACTGTTTTTT. This gives the protein CAISEGGNEKLFF.

This clone was counted a single time. V usage is TRBV19 and J usage is TRBJ2-3; 7 positions match TRBD2. The CDR3 has 15 amino acids. The germline gives CDR1 LNHDA, CDR2 SQIVND (reference sequence). The ends lost 6 bases at V and 6 bases at J; junction bases unmatched: 12. The CDR3 spells CASRNVMGLRDTQYF. The CDR3 DNA follows: TGTGCCAGTAGAAACGTTATGGGACTAAGGGATACGCAGTATTTT.

The chain combines TRBV19 with TRBJ2-7, with 7 bases lining up with TRBD2. CDR1 is LNHDA and CDR2 is SQIVND in the germline V gene (reference sequence). The CDR3 contains 16 residues. Germline trimming cut 2 bases from V and 3 bases from J; bases unmatched to any gene: 10. Here the CDR3 reads CASSITLAGADYEQYF. The CDR3 DNA sequence: TGTGCCAGTAGTATAACGTTGGCGGGAGCAGACTACGAGCAGTACTTC.

The chain couples TRBV24-1 to TRBJ2-5; 7 nucleotides agree with TRBD2. V shed 4 bases, J shed 5 bases, and the junction held 12 bases outside the gene matches. The length of the CDR3 is 16 residues. Germline values: CDR1 KGHDR, CDR2 SFDVKD. CDR3 sequence reads: CATSDPGGDLVETQYF. The DNA of the CDR3 is TGTGCCACCAGTGACCCTGGGGGGGACTTGGTGGAGACCCAGTACTTC.

The chain links TRBV6-2 or TRBV6-3 to TRBJ2-7; 10 bases fit TRBD1. V gave up 5 bases and J gave up 7 bases; unmatched junction bases: 5. This CDR3 spans 13 amino acids. The germline V gene has CDR1 MNHEY and CDR2 SVGEGT. Written as DNA, the CDR3 is TGTGCCAGCAGTCGACAGGGGGCAAGTGAGCAGTACTTC. This encodes CASSRQGASEQYF.